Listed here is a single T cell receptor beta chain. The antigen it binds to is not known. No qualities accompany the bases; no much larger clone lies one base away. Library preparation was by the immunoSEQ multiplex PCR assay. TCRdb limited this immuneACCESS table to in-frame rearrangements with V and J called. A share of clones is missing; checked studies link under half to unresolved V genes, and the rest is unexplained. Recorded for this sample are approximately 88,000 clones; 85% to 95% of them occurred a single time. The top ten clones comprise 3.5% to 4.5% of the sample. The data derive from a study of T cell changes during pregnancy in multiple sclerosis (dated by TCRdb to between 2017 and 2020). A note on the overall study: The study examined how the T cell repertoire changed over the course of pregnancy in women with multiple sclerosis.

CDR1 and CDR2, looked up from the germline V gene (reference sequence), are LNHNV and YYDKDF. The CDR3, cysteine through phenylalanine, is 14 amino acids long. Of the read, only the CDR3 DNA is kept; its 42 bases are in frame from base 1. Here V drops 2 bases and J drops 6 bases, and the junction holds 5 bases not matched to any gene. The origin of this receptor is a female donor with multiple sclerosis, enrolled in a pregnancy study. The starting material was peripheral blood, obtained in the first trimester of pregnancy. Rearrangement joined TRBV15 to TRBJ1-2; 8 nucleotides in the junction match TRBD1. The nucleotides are TGTGCCACCAGCAGACCCGGACAGGGAAATGGCTACACCTTC. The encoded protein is CATSRPGQGNGYTF.